One sample yielded the 14 T cell receptor beta chains listed below, sequenced in a study of OX40 agonist ivuxolimab in advanced cancers. The method was immunoSEQ multiplex PCR; TCRdb's version includes in-frame clones alone and lacks a portion of them. Of 28,000 or so clones in the sample, 85% are singletons; the top ten hold 30% to 40%. Here the sequenced sample was CD4+ or CD8+ T cells sorted from blood, taken in a trial of the OX40 agonist ivuxolimab. These receptors were collected from an adult with an advanced solid tumor such as melanoma, head and neck, liver or kidney cancer.

The chain links TRBV28 to TRBJ1-5; no firm D call. Trimming removed 6 bases from V and 0 bases from J, with 12 bases in between. The germline CDR1 and CDR2 sequences are MDHEN and SYDVKM. CDR3 length equals 15 residues. The CDR3 nucleotides read TGTGCCAGCAGCCCGGGCGAGTATAGCAATCAGCCCCAGCATTTT. Translation: CASSPGEYSNQPQHF.

The genes are TRBV10-2 and TRBJ2-2; D remains unclear. CDR3 length: 15 amino acids. Trimming took 2 bases from V and 3 from J, leaving 10 bases between them. The V gene's germline CDR1 is WSHSY and CDR2 SAAADI. The CDR3 coding sequence is TGCGCCAGCAGTGAGACCCCCTCGTACACCGGGGAGCTGTTTTTT. Residues: CASSETPSYTGELFF.

In the case of this clone: This sequence may be a read error, since a much larger clone differs from it by one base. The gene calls are TRBV7-7 and TRBJ2-7; a weak D match, TRBD2 (6 bases). The germline CDR1 and CDR2 sequences are SSHAT and FNYEAQ (reference sequence). This CDR3 contains 12 residues. Trimming left V 4 bases short and J 7 bases short, with 11 bases between. The CDR3 sequence: CASSSGRGEQYF. The CDR3 nucleotides read TGTGCCAGCAGCTCCGGACGGGGGGAGCAGTACTTC.

The chain couples TRBV19 to TRBJ2-5, with 7 bases that match TRBD2. The CDR3 contains 15 residues. Looked up from germline, CDR1 is LNHDA and CDR2 is SQIVND (reference sequence). V lost 5 bases and J lost 2; bases outside the gene matches: 8. In nucleotides, the CDR3 is TGTGCCAGTAGTGTCCCACTAGCGCGGCAAGAGACCCAGTACTTC. This codes for CASSVPLARQETQYF.

The V gene is TRBV19, the J gene TRBJ2-1, with TRBD2 as a possible D gene (7 bases). The CDR3 length is 13 residues. Germline V gives CDR1 LNHDA, CDR2 SQIVND (reference sequence). V was clipped by 3 bases and J by 6 bases, with 9 bases between them. The CDR3: CASSMGGANEQFF. The CDR3 nucleotides read TGTGCCAGTAGTATGGGGGGGGCCAATGAGCAGTTCTTC.

The rearrangement uses TRBV29-1 and TRBJ2-2; no reliable D call. There are 12 residues in the CDR3. Germline CDR1 and CDR2: SQVTM and ANQGSEA. The V gene lost 5 bases and the J gene lost 5 bases, with 9 bases spanning the gap. In nucleotides, the CDR3 is TGCAGCGTTCTAGGGTGGACCGGGGAGCTGTTTTTT. Translated, it gives CSVLGWTGELFF.

The rearrangement joins TRBV2 to TRBJ2-1; D not certain. Germline CDR1 and CDR2: SNHLY and FYNNEI. With 1 base removed from V and 0 bases from J, the gap between germline ends came to 7 bases. The CDR3 runs 15 residues. Written as DNA, the CDR3 is TGTGCCAGCAGTGAAGGTCAGTACTCCTACAATGAGCAGTTCTTC. It encodes CASSEGQYSYNEQFF.

V and J are TRBV7-9 and TRBJ1-5, with D unclear. Per the germline V gene, CDR1 is SEHNR and CDR2 is FQNEAQ (reference sequence). V lost 8 bases and J 6 bases, leaving 17 bases between the germline ends. CDR3 length equals 14 residues. The DNA of the CDR3 is TGTGCCAGCGGTATCTCGGGGATCGGTCAGCCCCAGCATTTT. Protein: CASGISGIGQPQHF.

The CDR3 region is CASKGRLAGGDEQFF. In nucleotides, the CDR3 is TGTGCCAGCAAGGGCCGACTAGCGGGAGGGGATGAGCAGTTCTTC. This chain uses TRBV27 with TRBJ2-1, with 14 bases lining up with TRBD2. CDR3 size: 15 residues. Losses at the gene ends were 7 bases for V and 8 bases for J; bases not matched to a gene: 7. The germline V gene encodes CDR1 MNHEY and CDR2 SMNVEV (reference sequence).

The chain links TRBV7-9 to TRBJ2-3, with 11 bases that match TRBD2. This CDR3 comprises 16 residues. The ends lost 5 bases at V and 2 bases at J; junction bases unmatched: 6. The germline CDR1 and CDR2 sequences are SEHNR and FQNEAQ (reference sequence). The CDR3 DNA follows: TGTGCCAGCAGCCGACTAGCGGGGACTCTCACAGATACGCAGTATTTT. This encodes CASSRLAGTLTDTQYF.

A note on this clone: A read error may account for a junction end that differs from germline. This chain uses TRBV6-6 with TRBJ2-2; 7 bases agree with TRBD1. Germline V lookup: CDR1 MNHNY, CDR2 SVGAGI (reference sequence). The CDR3 consists of 16 residues. The DNA for the CDR3 is TGTGCCAGCAAGGGACAGCCCATCCCAAACAACGGGGAGCTGTTTTTT. Translation gives CASKGQPIPNNGELFF.

V usage is TRBV19 and J usage is TRBJ2-1; possible D gene TRBD1, 5 bases. Germline V gene data show CDR1 as LNHDA and CDR2 as SQIVND (reference sequence). V was trimmed by 0 bases and J by 15 bases, leaving 15 bases between them. The CDR3 consists of 13 residues. The CDR3 DNA sequence: TGTGCCAGTAGTATAGATTGGACAAGGGATCGGTTCTTC. Protein sequence: CASSIDWTRDRFF.

The V and J genes are TRBV6-5 and TRBJ1-3; D uncertain. CDR1 is MNHEY and CDR2 is SVGAGI in the germline V gene. V lost 2 bases, J lost 0 bases, and 11 bases lay in between. The CDR3 spans 16 residues. The CDR3, as DNA: TGTGCCAGCAGTTACGAAAAGCTCCACTCTGGAAACACCATATATTTT. The encoded protein is CASSYEKLHSGNTIYF.

This clone came up a few times. An end of the junction differs from the germline gene, which may be a read error. The V call is TRBV5-1, the J call TRBJ2-5; 9 bases agree with TRBD1. This CDR3 has 14 amino acids. Germline CDR1 and CDR2: SGHRS and YFSETQ. The CDR3 DNA is TGTGCCAGCAGCTCCGGACAGGGGTTTGAGACCCAGTACTTC. Translated: CASSSGQGFETQYF.